This T cell receptor (beta chain) was captured by sequencing in a study of blood T cell repertoires in COVID-19 (dated by TCRdb to about 2020). A note on the overall study: Samples covering the acute and convalescent phases of COVID-19 were provided by collaborators in the United States, Italy and Spain. The repertoires were made available in a free public database intended to serve as a resource for research on the immune response to SARS-CoV-2. A de-identified subject ID, COVID-19 status, age in years and sex were almost always included in the sample metadata. The prospective study material was composed of cDNA or gDNA derived from T cells, B-cell-depleted T cells, or PBMCs. Deeply sampled blood TCRbeta repertoires from subjects exposed to, actively infected with, or recovered from COVID-19 were included in the dataset. Where available, HLA class I and class II types were taken from metadata supplied by the sample provider and were not determined by assay-based typing. The samples were drawn from two sources: the first 160 participants of the ongoing ImmuneRACE study, and about 1,300 subjects contributed by 6 global collaborators. Overall results and qualifications from the work: The quantity of clinical and demographic metadata differed by source and by participant and was supplied without curation.

For this chain, trimming is 2 bases at the V end and 9 bases at the J end, and the number of junction bases without a gene match is 6. The CDR3 spans 14 residues, from the cysteine through the phenylalanine. Only the CDR3 DNA stays, 42 bases, in frame from base 1. Taken from the germline V gene, the CDR1 and CDR2 loops are MGHRA and YSYEKL. In regard to this clone: What this receptor recognizes is not known. The input lacks base qualities; no much larger clone sits a single base away.

Participants in the prospective study were aged roughly 18 to 95 years, lived in about two dozen United States geographic areas, and enrolled through a virtual design. In the prospective study, participants were assigned to cohorts based on the clinical history participants reported in a screening survey and a study questionnaire. Recovered participants in ImmuneRACE Cohort 3 were defined as having two consecutive negative NP/OP PCR tests, clearance from a healthcare professional, or resolution of symptoms. In the prospective study, mobile phlebotomists collected whole blood, serum and a nasopharyngeal or oropharyngeal swab from each participant. Additional blood draws and questionnaires over an approximately two-month period could optionally be provided by prospective study participants. Prospective study blood samples were shipped either frozen or at room temperature before DNA extraction. TCRbeta CDR3 regions were amplified from genomic DNA using the immunoSEQ Assay, a bias-controlled multiplex PCR. As for the original processing: The number of nucleated cells in each sample was estimated by amplification of reference gene primers within the assay. To quantify the absolute abundance of each unique TCRbeta CDR3 rearrangement, sequence reads were collapsed and filtered. For each sample, productive Simpson clonality was calculated as the square root of Simpson's diversity index across productive rearrangements. Drawn from immuneACCESS, this table holds only the in-frame rearrangements with V and J called that TCRdb kept. Clones are partly lost; checked studies trace under half to an unresolved V gene and leave the rest unexplained. The D gene and trimming were derived from the DNA, and the V and J assignments and clone size from that table. The sample table holds approximately 400,000 clones, of which 88% were seen once. The leading ten clones occupy about 1.2% of the sample.

The TCR originated in a woman aged 18-35 years who had recovered from COVID-19. Recombination connected TRBV4-1 to TRBJ2-1; 8 nucleotides in the junction match TRBD2. Sequencing used PBMCs or T cells enriched from blood (not recorded which). CDR3 sequence: CASSQLRTSSEQFF. The DNA sequence is given as TGCGCCAGCAGCCAATTAAGGACTAGCAGTGAGCAGTTCTTC.